The rows below give T cell receptor beta chains drawn from one sample of a study of control samples from healthy donors and cancer patients. The table came from immunoSEQ multiplex PCR; TCRdb's copy has only in-frame clones and leaves some out. The sample records about 120,000 clones, approximately 89% being singletons. The sample was blood. These receptors were obtained from a woman aged 18-29 years in good health. Both conserved end residues are part of each CDR3. The order of the fields is D gene, V gene, clone size, J gene, CDR3 protein, CDR3 DNA. The D gene is left open where the match is weak. The size entry is marked missing in some rows and otherwise reads once, few, many or a size class.

d_gene: -; v_gene: TRBV12-3/TRBV12-4; abundance: -; j_gene: TRBJ1-1; CDR3aa: CASSPGSRGDAFF; CDR3nt: TGTGCCAGCAGTCCGGGGTCCAGGGGAGACGCTTTCTTT
d_gene: TRBD1; v_gene: TRBV25-1; abundance: once; j_gene: TRBJ1-4; CDR3aa: CASSEPVLGQGTNEKLFF; CDR3nt: TGTGCCAGCAGTGAACCTGTCCTTGGACAGGGTACCAATGAAAAACTGTTTTTT
d_gene: -; v_gene: TRBV24-1; abundance: -; j_gene: TRBJ2-3; CDR3aa: CATSAGRLSTDTQYF; CDR3nt: TGTGCCACCAGTGCGGGAAGGTTAAGCACAGATACGCAGTATTTT
d_gene: -; v_gene: TRBV28; abundance: -; j_gene: TRBJ1-3; CDR3aa: CASSWERRNTIYF; CDR3nt: TGTGCCAGCAGTTGGGAACGAAGAAACACCATATATTTT
d_gene: -; v_gene: TRBV28; abundance: -; j_gene: TRBJ2-7; CDR3aa: CASHSAAVYEQYF; CDR3nt: TGTGCCAGCCATAGCGCAGCGGTTTACGAGCAGTACTTC
d_gene: -; v_gene: TRBV5-1; abundance: few; j_gene: TRBJ2-7; CDR3aa: CASSVLQGSYEQYF; CDR3nt: TGCGCCAGCAGCGTGTTACAGGGATCCTACGAGCAGTACTTC
d_gene: TRBD1; v_gene: TRBV4-3; abundance: -; j_gene: TRBJ2-7; CDR3aa: CASSQDISRDRGYRPAYEQYF; CDR3nt: TGCGCCAGCAGCCAAGATATTTCACGGGACAGAGGCTACCGACCCGCCTACGAGCAGTACTTC
d_gene: -; v_gene: TRBV28; abundance: once; j_gene: TRBJ2-3; CDR3aa: CASTPGRTQRGGSTDTQYF; CDR3nt: TGTGCCAGCACCCCCGGCCGGACCCAACGGGGTGGGAGCACAGATACGCAGTATTTT
d_gene: -; v_gene: TRBV28; abundance: few; j_gene: TRBJ1-5; CDR3aa: CASSSIRAQHF; CDR3nt: TGTGCCAGCAGTTCTATCAGGGCCCAGCATTTT
d_gene: -; v_gene: TRBV29-1; abundance: -; j_gene: TRBJ2-3; CDR3aa: CSVTGLSDTQYF; CDR3nt: TGCAGCGTCACGGGACTCTCAGATACGCAGTATTTT
d_gene: -; v_gene: TRBV21-1; abundance: -; j_gene: TRBJ2-3; CDR3aa: CASSKPPTSTDTQYF; CDR3nt: TGTGCCAGCAGCAAACCCCCAACTAGCACAGATACGCAGTATTTT
d_gene: -; v_gene: TRBV7-2; abundance: -; j_gene: TRBJ2-2; CDR3aa: CASSLVWGVKAGELFF; CDR3nt: TGTGCCAGCAGCTTAGTGTGGGGTGTTAAGGCCGGGGAGCTGTTTTTT
d_gene: TRBD2; v_gene: TRBV24-1; abundance: once; j_gene: TRBJ2-1; CDR3aa: CATSDQGLAGDVPDEQFF; CDR3nt: TGTGCCACCAGTGATCAAGGACTAGCGGGAGACGTTCCGGATGAGCAGTTCTTC
d_gene: TRBD1; v_gene: TRBV6-5; abundance: -; j_gene: TRBJ2-5; CDR3aa: CASTRLAGGGETQYF; CDR3nt: TGTGCCAGCACCCGTTTGGCAGGGGGCGGGGAGACCCAGTACTTC
d_gene: -; v_gene: TRBV5-8; abundance: -; j_gene: TRBJ1-1; CDR3aa: CASSLGRNTEAFF; CDR3nt: TGTGCCAGCAGCTTGGGTAGGAACACTGAAGCTTTCTTT
d_gene: -; v_gene: TRBV7-2; abundance: -; j_gene: TRBJ1-1; CDR3aa: CASSFTTGGGNTEAFF; CDR3nt: TGTGCCAGCAGTTTTACCACCGGCGGGGGGAACACTGAAGCTTTCTTT